This TCR beta chain derives from a study of blood T cell repertoires in COVID-19. At the level of the study: Some COVID-19 samples were acute and others convalescent; all came from the United States, Italy and Spain. T cells, B-cell-depleted T cells, or PBMCs provided the cDNA or gDNA that served as material.

The data were produced by immunoSEQ multiplex PCR, yet TCRdb's version contains in-frame clones alone and is incomplete. Among roughly 400,000 clones listed, about 89% were seen once. Participants' own reports of clinical history determined their cohort assignment. The CDR3 consists of 17 residues. V lost 0 bases to trimming and J lost 4 bases, with 19 bases between them. The germline gives CDR1 GTSNPN, CDR2 SVGIG (reference sequence). Input material: PBMCs or T cells enriched from blood (not recorded which). The V gene is TRBV30, the J gene TRBJ1-3, with D maybe TRBD1 (6 bases). This clonotype was obtained from a woman aged 35 to 49 who had been exposed to COVID-19. The CDR3 nucleotides are TGTGCCTGGAGTGTCCCCCCGTCTACAGGGTACGGAAACACCATATATTTT. Translated, it gives CAWSVPPSTGYGNTIYF.